Presented here are 20 T cell receptor beta chains from one specimen sequenced in a study of regulatory T cells in long-lasting Graves disease. Time point denoted: newly diagnosed GD, antithyroid drugs for less than 3 months. Preparation of the TCR library used RNA extracted from PBMCs. CDR3 regions were amplified by Arm-PCR using iRepertoire HTBI primers to build TCR beta libraries. Each CDR3 protein is one row after TCRdb ran MiXCR on the multiplex PCR reads. This repertoire shows 580,000 or so distinct CDR3 sequences, roughly 15% found once; its top ten account for around 11%. These same data were also listed under a study on T cells in Graves' hyperthyroidism and ophthalmopathy.

Sequenced here: peripheral blood mononuclear cells (PBMCs), sampled at new diagnosis, from a patient treated with antithyroid drugs. The receptors were gathered from a young man with Graves disease.

This clonotype was seen at least ten times. V gene TRBV11-3 combines with J gene TRBJ1-1, with D possibly being TRBD1 (6 bases). The V end was cut by 5 bases, the J end by 3 bases, with 10 bases between. Per the germline V gene, CDR1 is SGHNT and CDR2 is YENEEA. The CDR3 is 13 residues long. CDR3 coding DNA: TGTGCCAGCAGCCAACAGGGAGACACTGAAGCTTTCTTT. Residues: CASSQQGDTEAFF.

Points on this clonotype: A much more abundant neighbour one base away suggests this may be a read error. The chain couples TRBV9 to TRBJ1-1; 8 bases are shared with TRBD1. The CDR3 is made up of 17 amino acids. CDR1 is SGDLS and CDR2 is YYNGEE in the germline V gene. The CDR3 loop reads CAGSVGGPGRGQTEAFF. DNA for the CDR3: TGTGCCGGCAGCGTAGGAGGTCCGGGCAGGGGGCAAACTGAAGCTTTCTTT.

At least ten counts were recorded for this clonotype. The genes are TRBV7-3 and TRBJ2-1; 10 nucleotides agree with TRBD2. Germline V gives CDR1 SGHTA, CDR2 FQGTGA. CDR3 length: 17 amino acids. Losses at the gene ends were 4 bases for V and 7 bases for J; bases not matched to a gene: 13. CDR3 amino acids: CASSYRGVGAGGNEQFF. The CDR3 DNA sequence: TGTGCCAGCAGCTATCGCGGGGTGGGAGCGGGAGGGAATGAGCAGTTCTTC.

At least ten counts were recorded for this clonotype. The junction differs from germline at one of its ends, possibly a read error. The chain links TRBV12-3 or TRBV12-4 to TRBJ1-1; a weak D match, TRBD1 (5 bases). The CDR3 length is 12 residues. CDR3 in DNA: TGTGCCAGCAGCTTAGGGACTGCTGAAGCTTTCTTT. Its protein is CASSLGTAEAFF.

This clonotype was seen at least ten times. The V call is TRBV11-2, the J call TRBJ2-1; no definite D call. Germline CDR1 and CDR2: SGHAT and FQNNGV. V was clipped by 1 base and J by 8 bases, with 6 bases between them. This CDR3 region has 12 residues. CDR3 DNA: TGTGCCAGCAGCTTAGTTGGATATGAGCAGTTCTTC. Translating it yields CASSLVGYEQFF.

This clonotype has ten or more counts. This chain uses TRBV2 with TRBJ2-7, with 7 positions matching TRBD2. CDR1 SNHLY and CDR2 FYNNEI come from the germline V gene. J lost 12 bases, V lost 8 bases, and 10 bases had no gene match. CDR3 length: 11 residues. The CDR3: CASPGPGGMYF. Here the CDR3 DNA reads TGTGCCAGCCCGGGGCCCGGGGGGATGTACTTC. The full variable domain, completed using reference TRBV2 and TRBJ2-7, is EPEVTQTPSHQVTQMGQEVILRCVPISNHLYFYWYRQILGQKVEFLVSFYNNEISEKSEIFDDQFSVERPDGSNFTLKIRSTKLEDSAMYFCASPGPGGMYFGPGTRLTVT.

The genes are TRBV19 and TRBJ2-5; TRBD2 matches at 8 bases. The CDR3 runs to 14 residues. Germline V lookup: CDR1 LNHDA, CDR2 SQIVND (reference sequence). CDR3 sequence: CGLISGTLQETQYF. The CDR3 DNA sequence: TGTGGCCTAATTAGCGGGACCCTTCAAGAGACCCAGTACTTC.

The chain joins TRBV4-2 to TRBJ2-2; D might be TRBD2 (6 bases). CDR3 length equals 18 residues. In germline, CDR1 is LGHNA, CDR2 YNFKEQ. V was trimmed by 2 bases and J by 6 bases, leaving 22 bases between them. The CDR3 region has the DNA TGTGCCAGCAGCCAATCTCAACTAACTAGTGGAGGGGCCGGGGAGCTGTTTTTT. It yields the protein CASSQSQLTSGGAGELFF.

This clonotype turned up a few times. The V gene is TRBV7-3, the J gene TRBJ2-2; 9 bases are shared with TRBD2. Unmatched junction bases numbered 11, after V lost 5 bases and J lost 7 bases. This CDR3 contains 16 residues. The germline V gene encodes CDR1 SGHTA and CDR2 FQGTGA. CDR3 protein: CASSLTASGMGGELFF. The CDR3 DNA follows: TGTGCCAGCAGCCTTACTGCTAGCGGGATGGGCGGGGAGCTGTTTTTT.

This clonotype was found many times. This chain uses TRBV2 with TRBJ2-7; D may be TRBD2 (5 bases). Germline values: CDR1 SNHLY, CDR2 FYNNEI. CDR3 length equals 15 residues. V shed 4 bases and J shed 6 bases, with 19 bases lying between them. In DNA form, the CDR3 reads TGTGCCAGCAGTGTTCGGGCCGCCGGGGTGGGCGAGCAGTACTTC. It yields the protein CASSVRAAGVGEQYF.

V gene TRBV19 combines with J gene TRBJ1-3, with D possibly being TRBD1 (6 bases). V lost 3 bases, J lost 0 bases, and 15 bases lay in between. In germline, CDR1 is LNHDA, CDR2 SQIVND (reference sequence). The CDR3 is made up of 17 amino acids. This chain's CDR3 is CASSIGGQGISGNTIYF. The CDR3 nucleotides read TGTGCCAGTAGTATCGGGGGCCAGGGCATCTCTGGAAACACCATATATTTT. The full variable domain, in which reference TRBV19 and TRBJ1-3 provide the parts outside the CDR3, is DGGITQSPKYLFRKEGQNVTLSCEQNLNHDAMYWYRQDPGQGLRLIYYSQIVNDFQKGDIAEGYSVSREKKESFPLTVTSAQKNPTAFYLCASSIGGQGISGNTIYFGEGSWLTVV.

V gene TRBV20-1 combines with J gene TRBJ2-7; 8 positions match TRBD1. This CDR3 has 14 amino acids. V shed 6 bases, J shed 5 bases, and the junction held 12 bases outside the gene matches. Germline loops: CDR1 DFQATT, CDR2 SNEGSKA (reference sequence). The CDR3 DNA reads TGCAGTGCCATCCGGGACAGGTCATTCCACGAGCAGTACTTC. Its translation: CSAIRDRSFHEQYF.

This clonotype has ten or more counts. This chain links TRBV11-1 with TRBJ2-1; a weak D match, TRBD2 (6 bases). V was clipped by 0 bases and J by 8 bases, with 11 bases between them. The germline gives CDR1 SGHAT, CDR2 FQDESV (reference sequence). The CDR3 is 14 residues long. In DNA, the CDR3 is TGTGCCAGCAGCTTAGCGACTAGTCTCGATGAGCAGTTCTTC. This sequence encodes CASSLATSLDEQFF.

This chain uses TRBV13 with TRBJ2-5, with 9 nucleotides matching TRBD2. The CDR3 length is 17 residues. Germline V CDR1 and CDR2: PRHDT, FYEKMQ (reference sequence). With 0 bases clipped from V and 5 bases from J, the junction kept 10 bases outside the gene matches. In nucleotides, the CDR3 is TGTGCCAGCAGCTTAGGGCTAGCGGGATTTCCTCGGGAGACCCAGTACTTC. This codes for CASSLGLAGFPRETQYF.

This clonotype was seen ten or more times. This chain connects TRBV28 to TRBJ2-7; the match to TRBD1 covers 9 bases. After removal of 5 bases from V and 6 bases from J, the junction contained 11 bases not matched to a gene. CDR1 and CDR2 (germline): MDHEN, SYDVKM. The CDR3 loop spans 15 amino acids. CDR3: CASSLNRGRFGEQYF. The CDR3 DNA follows: TGTGCCAGCAGTCTAAACAGGGGGCGATTCGGCGAGCAGTACTTC.

This clonotype was seen a few times. The CDR3 DNA follows: TGTGCCAGCAGTTTATCAGCAGCAAGCAATGAAAAACTGTTTTTT. Its translation is CASSLSAASNEKLFF. This chain uses TRBV27 with TRBJ1-4; no definite D call. CDR1 is MNHEY and CDR2 is SMNVEV in the germline V gene (reference sequence). The CDR3 contains 15 residues. V lost 0 bases, J lost 5 bases, and 10 bases lay in between.

This clonotype was counted only a few times. The V call is TRBV27, the J call TRBJ1-2, with 10 bases fitting TRBD1. The CDR3 sequence is 15 residues long. Germline CDR1 MNHEY, CDR2 SMNVEV (reference sequence). After removal of 3 bases from V and 5 bases from J, the junction contained 6 bases not matched to a gene. CDR3 nucleotide sequence: TGTGCCAGCAGTTTTCGGGGGACAGGGGTTTATGGCTACACCTTC. Residues: CASSFRGTGVYGYTF.

The J gene is TRBJ2-7, the V gene TRBV4-1; the D gene is possibly TRBD1 (7 bases). This CDR3 has 16 residues. Germline assignment: CDR1 MGHRA and CDR2 YSYEKL. Trimming cost V 2 bases and J 2 bases, with 16 bases left between them. The CDR3 sequence: CASSQRRGDSAYEQYF. The CDR3 nucleotides read TGCGCCAGCAGCCAAAGAAGGGGGGACAGCGCCTACGAGCAGTACTTC.

This clonotype was counted only a few times. The genes are TRBV19 and TRBJ2-1, with 10 bases identical to TRBD1. This CDR3 region has 16 residues. J gave up 4 bases and V 2 bases, and 5 bases lay outside the gene matches. Germline V CDR1 and CDR2: LNHDA, SQIVND (reference sequence). The CDR3 is CASSISWTGGYNEQFF. CDR3 sequence (DNA): TGTGCCAGTAGTATAAGTTGGACAGGGGGTTACAATGAGCAGTTCTTC.

This clonotype was seen at least ten times. The chain uses TRBV7-3 and TRBJ2-2; TRBD2 aligns across 7 bases. V was pared by 7 bases and J by 1 base, with 3 bases of the junction left unmatched. Germline V CDR1 and CDR2: SGHTA, FQGTGA. The CDR3 has 14 residues. The CDR3 is CASKAGVNTGELFF. Written as DNA, the CDR3 is TGTGCCAGCAAGGCGGGAGTGAACACCGGGGAGCTGTTTTTT. Based on the CDR3 plus reference TRBV7-3 and TRBJ2-2, the full variable domain is GAGVSQTPSNKVTEKGKYVELRCDPISGHTALYWYRQSLGQGPEFLIYFQGTGAADDSGLPNDRFFAVRPEGSVSTLKIQRTERGDSAVYLCASKAGVNTGELFFGEGSRLTVL.